This T cell receptor (beta chain) was captured by sequencing in a study of blood T cell repertoires in COVID-19. This table comes from immunoSEQ multiplex PCR, and its TCRdb copy is limited to in-frame clones, with some not included. The top ten clones hold roughly 0.25% of a sample with 650,000 to 800,000 clones, 85% to 90% of them seen once. The junction had 9 bases not matched to a gene; V was cut back by 0 bases and J by 6 bases. The CDR3 has 16 residues. In germline, CDR1 is LGHDT, CDR2 YNNKEL (reference sequence). The sequence was obtained from a woman between 18 and 30 years old with acute or convalescent COVID-19. J is TRBJ1-2 and V is TRBV3-1 (or the pseudogene TRBV3-2); 8 nucleotides line up with TRBD1. The sample was peripheral blood. The CDR3 DNA sequence: TGTGCCAGCAGCCAAGAATCAGGGGGCCTGTCGGATGGCTACACCTTC. This sequence encodes CASSQESGGLSDGYTF.